These T cell receptor beta chains were read from a single sample in a study of vaccination and CD4 T cells after COVID-19. MiXCR, applied by TCRdb to the PCR reads, yields one record per CDR3 protein. The data contain 14,000 to 15,000 distinct CDR3 sequences, roughly 25% of them singletons. These receptors have no identified antigens. Sequences were obtained from cultured CD4+ T cells from blood. These receptors were obtained from a human donor with COVID-19. CDR3s include the opening cysteine and the closing phenylalanine or tryptophan. The D gene is left open where the match is weak. Not all rows give a size; the values are once, few, many and, for expanded clones, a class.

once,TRBV10-3,TRBJ2-3,.,CATMGGGAPDTQYF,TGTGCCACGATGGGGGGGGGGGCCCCAGATACGCAGTATTTT
.,TRBV9,TRBJ1-2,.,CASSADRSNYGYTF,TGTGCCAGCAGCGCGGACAGATCTAACTATGGCTACACCTTC
.,TRBV7-6,TRBJ2-1,TRBD2,CASSARTSGGALEQFF,TGTGCCAGCAGCGCACGGACTAGCGGGGGGGCATTAGAGCAGTTCTTC
.,TRBV6-5,TRBJ1-2,.,CASSFSGSYGYTF,TGTGCCAGCAGTTTTTCAGGGAGCTATGGCTACACCTTC
few,TRBV5-6,TRBJ1-1,.,CASSLGSNTEAFF,TGTGCCAGCAGCTTAGGGTCGAACACTGAAGCTTTCTTT
.,TRBV6-1,TRBJ1-6,.,CASGNGGETYNAPLHF,TGTGCCAGCGGCAATGGCGGGGAAACCTATAATGCACCCCTCCACTTT
.,TRBV6-2/TRBV6-3,TRBJ2-3,.,CASSYSSRGPTDTQYF,TGTGCCAGCAGTTACTCCTCTAGAGGCCCCACCGATACGCAGTATTTT
.,TRBV5-4,TRBJ1-6,.,CASTYWGGVSSYNSPLHF,TGTGCCAGCACCTATTGGGGGGGGGTAAGCTCCTATAATTCACCCCTCCACTTT
few,TRBV7-2,TRBJ2-5,TRBD1,CASSPMAGGTETQYF,TGTGCCAGCAGCCCCATGGCAGGGGGCACAGAGACCCAGTACTTC
.,TRBV6-1,TRBJ1-1,.,CASTRRRDTEAFF,TGTGCCAGCACAAGACGCAGGGACACTGAAGCTTTCTTT
once,TRBV19,TRBJ2-2,.,CASNFNTGELFF,TGTGCCAGCAACTTTAACACCGGGGAGCTGTTTTTT
.,TRBV5-1,TRBJ2-7,TRBD1,CASSGGQGAYEQYF,TGCGCCAGCAGCGGAGGACAGGGGGCCTACGAGCAGTACTTC
once,TRBV28,TRBJ2-3,.,CASSPTWGGTDTQYF,TGTGCCAGCAGCCCAACCTGGGGGGGCACAGATACGCAGTATTTT
few,TRBV10-3,TRBJ2-1,TRBD2,CAISDHGTSGGDEQFF,TGTGCCATCAGTGATCACGGGACTAGCGGGGGCGATGAGCAGTTCTTC
.,TRBV5-4,TRBJ1-2,TRBD1,CASSNRGAFYGYTF,TGTGCCAGCAGCAACAGGGGCGCTTTCTATGGCTACACCTTC
.,TRBV19,TRBJ2-6,.,CASISLGGANVLTF,TGTGCCAGTATCTCCCTGGGGGGGGCCAACGTCCTGACTTTC
few,TRBV7-9,TRBJ1-5,.,CASSLGFEQGGGSNQPQHF,TGTGCCAGCAGCTTAGGTTTCGAACAGGGAGGTGGAAGCAATCAGCCCCAGCATTTT
few,TRBV24-1,TRBJ1-2,.,CATSDFYRDYGYTF,TGTGCCACCAGTGATTTTTACAGGGACTATGGCTACACCTTC
.,TRBV7-9,TRBJ2-3,TRBD2,CASSPLAGGGAGDTQYF,TGTGCCAGCAGCCCCCTCGCAGGCGGGGGGGCCGGTGATACGCAGTATTTT